The 5 T cell receptor beta chains below come from one sample, sequenced in a study of T cell repertoires in cytomegalovirus infection. TCRdb independently ran MiXCR on the reads; one entry per CDR3 protein. This table has roughly 570,000 distinct CDR3 sequences, 40% appearing once. These receptors have no identified antigens. This sample comprised cultured PBMCs, obtained from culture after CMV antigen stimulation. These TCRs come from a human donor in good health (CMV status not recorded). Some clones in this sample may be carry-over from other donors' samples.

The V gene is TRBV4-1, the J gene TRBJ2-7, with 10 bases matching TRBD2. There are 15 residues in the CDR3. Losses at the gene ends were 5 bases for V and 3 bases for J; bases not matched to a gene: 7. Germline V gene data show CDR1 as MGHRA and CDR2 as YSYEKL. Here the CDR3 DNA reads TGCGCCAGCAGCAAAACCGGGACTAGCGACTACGAGCAGTACTTC. Amino acid sequence: CASSKTGTSDYEQYF.

The V and J genes are TRBV14 and TRBJ2-5; TRBD2 aligns across 11 bases. The germline gives CDR1 SGHDN, CDR2 FVKESK. The junction had 4 bases not matched to a gene; V was cut back by 3 bases and J by 7 bases. CDR3 length: 14 amino acids. The CDR3 reads CASSHSGGAATQYF. The CDR3 coding sequence is TGTGCCAGCAGCCATAGCGGGGGGGCCGCGACCCAGTACTTC. Filled out from reference TRBV14 and TRBJ2-5, the complete variable domain reads EAGVTQFPSHSVIEKGQTVTLRCDPISGHDNLYWYRRVMGKEIKFLLHFVKESKQDESGMPNNRFLAERTGGTYSTLKVQPAELEDSGVYFCASSHSGGAATQYFGPGTRLLVL.

This clonotype turned up a few times. The chain is built from TRBV19 and TRBJ2-1; D might be TRBD1 or TRBD2, each matching 5 bases. V was shortened by 10 bases and J by 8 bases, with 15 bases between the two germline ends. The CDR3 sequence is 12 residues long. Looked up from germline, CDR1 is LNHDA and CDR2 is SQIVND (reference sequence). This CDR3 reads CATGPLGDEQFF. CDR3 coding DNA: TGTGCCACGGGGCCCCTGGGGGATGAGCAGTTCTTC.

This clonotype was found a few times. The chain employs TRBV6-5 and TRBJ1-1; D unresolved. Germline assignment: CDR1 MNHEY and CDR2 SVGAGI. Trimming took off 2 bases at V and 8 bases at J, with 12 bases between the two ends. This CDR3 is 13 amino acids long. CDR3 coding DNA: TGTGCCAGCAGTTACGAAAGGGCGAGGGAAGCTTTCTTT. Its protein product is CASSYERAREAFF.

The sample holds a few counts of this clonotype. The chain has TRBV7-7 and TRBJ2-3; no definite D call. Deletions cut 3 bases from V and 6 bases from J, with 10 bases between. Germline loops: CDR1 SSHAT, CDR2 FNYEAQ (reference sequence). The CDR3 has 13 amino acids. CDR3: CASSFFAGDTQYF. The CDR3 nucleotides are TGTGCCAGCAGCTTCTTTGCAGGCGATACGCAGTATTTT.